The clone carrying this T cell receptor (beta chain) was seen more than once but under ten times. The antigen is not known. Germline and junction disagree at one end, which may indicate a read error. Only in-frame clones appear in the TCRdb table, and some are missing; sequencing was by immunoSEQ multiplex PCR. Of 30,000 to 40,000 clones listed, 65% to 70% are singletons. Germline CDR1 reads SEHNR; CDR2 reads FQNEAQ (reference sequence). The CDR3 is 11 residues long. The source of the sample is a study of STAT5B mutations in CD4+ large granular lymphocyte leukemia. Notes on the study in general: TRBV06-family usage was enriched in top patient clones (8/27) versus controls (2/35). Patient CD4-sorted repertoires stayed more clonal than healthy ones after leukemic-clone removal.

The J gene is TRBJ2-7, the V gene TRBV7-9; tentative D call: TRBD1 (5 bases). The sequence derives from a human donor in good health. Sequencing was performed on CD4+ T cells from blood buffy coats. This CDR3 is CASSSLGGQHF. CDR3 bases: TGTGCCAGCAGCTCCCTGGGCGGACAACACTTC.